This entry lists 13 T cell receptor beta chains sequenced from one sample in a study of T cell responses to AZD1222 COVID-19 vaccine. Data came from immunoSEQ multiplex PCR; TCRdb stores just in-frame clones and leaves some out. The table includes some 120,000 clones, about 90% detected once. Source: peripheral blood, taken on day 0 of AZD1222 vaccination. These receptors originate from an adult in good health.

V is TRBV11-2 and J is TRBJ1-1; D not certain. V lost 1 base and J lost 4, with 13 bases in between. CDR3 length: 15 residues. Germline values: CDR1 SGHAT, CDR2 FQNNGV. The CDR3 DNA is TGTGCCAGCAGCTTAGGTTCCGGGATCTTCACTGAAGCTTTCTTT. It encodes CASSLGSGIFTEAFF. Full variable domain (outside the CDR3, taken from reference TRBV11-2 and TRBJ1-1): EAGVAQSPRYKIIEKRQSVAFWCNPISGHATLYWYQQILGQGPKLLIQFQNNGVVDDSQLPKDRFSAERLKGVDSTLKIQPAKLEDSAVYLCASSLGSGIFTEAFFGQGTRLTVV.

CDR3 DNA: TGTGCCAGCAGTTTTGTCGCGAATCAGCCCCAGCATTTT. Its protein product is CASSFVANQPQHF. The chain joins TRBV27 to TRBJ1-5; D is unresolved. This CDR3 is 13 amino acids long. Germline V gene sequence: CDR1 MNHEY, CDR2 SMNVEV (reference sequence). Trimming stripped 3 bases from V and 4 bases from J, with 7 bases between.

The chain is built from TRBV6-2 or TRBV6-3 and TRBJ2-3, with 15 bases lining up with TRBD2. CDR1 is MNHEY, CDR2 SVGEGT, per germline. Trimming at V came to 5 bases and at J to 5 bases, leaving 11 bases not matched to a gene. The CDR3 runs to 18 residues. This chain's CDR3 is CASSKRDKGLAGGDTQYF. CDR3 in DNA: TGTGCCAGCAGTAAACGAGACAAGGGACTAGCGGGAGGAGATACGCAGTATTTT.

The gene calls are TRBV6-2 or TRBV6-3 and TRBJ1-5; D perhaps matches TRBD1 (5 bases). The CDR3 spans 13 residues. Germline loops: CDR1 MNHEY, CDR2 SVGEGT. V lost 2 bases to trimming and J lost 6 bases, with 8 bases between them. The DNA for the CDR3 is TGTGCCAGCAGTTACAGGGGTGCTCAGCCCCAGCATTTT. It specifies CASSYRGAQPQHF.

The genes are TRBV7-2 and TRBJ1-2; 9 bases fit TRBD1. The junction had 5 bases not matched to a gene; V was cut back by 6 bases and J by 6 bases. The CDR3 has 13 residues. Germline CDR1 reads SGHTA; CDR2 reads FQGNSA. The CDR3 DNA follows: TGTGCCAGCAGATTGGGACAGGGCGATGGCTACACCTTC. This sequence encodes CASRLGQGDGYTF.

This clone was detected many times. The J gene is TRBJ1-6, the V gene TRBV4-3, with TRBD1 matching 7 bases. The CDR3 extends over 15 amino acids. The germline CDR1 and CDR2 sequences are LGHNA and YSLEER. The V and J ends lost 4 bases and 9 bases, in that order; junction bases with no gene match: 9. The CDR3 protein is CASSRYRGGSSPLHF. For the CDR3, the DNA is TGCGCCAGCAGCCGATACAGGGGAGGAAGTTCACCCCTCCACTTT.

The gene calls are TRBV3-1 (or the pseudogene TRBV3-2) and TRBJ2-7, with TRBD1 matching 7 bases. After removal of 0 bases from V and 5 bases from J, the junction contained 7 bases not matched to a gene. The CDR3 sequence is 15 residues long. Germline V gene sequence: CDR1 LGHDT, CDR2 YNNKEL (reference sequence). Here the CDR3 reads CASSQEWQGVNEQYF. The CDR3 coding sequence is TGTGCCAGCAGCCAAGAATGGCAGGGGGTTAACGAGCAGTACTTC.

The chain has TRBV6-5 and TRBJ1-1; 8 nucleotides line up with TRBD1. The V gene's germline CDR1 is MNHEY and CDR2 SVGAGI. CDR3 length: 15 amino acids. The V segment lost 6 bases and the J segment 2 bases; nucleotides outside the gene matches: 8. The CDR3 loop is CASSGQGEGNTEAFF. The CDR3 DNA reads as TGTGCCAGCAGCGGACAGGGTGAGGGTAACACTGAAGCTTTCTTT.

The chain employs TRBV5-1 and TRBJ1-2; no definite D call. V dropped 3 bases and J dropped 3 bases, with 12 bases sitting between them. Germline V gene data show CDR1 as SGHRS and CDR2 as YFSETQ. CDR3 length: 14 residues. CDR3 in DNA: TGCGCCAGCAGCTCCAATACAGACCACTATGGCTACACCTTC. As protein: CASSSNTDHYGYTF.

V usage is TRBV7-8 and J usage is TRBJ1-1; 7 bases agree with TRBD1. With 4 bases clipped from V and 2 bases from J, the junction kept 7 bases outside the gene matches. In germline, CDR1 is SGHVS, CDR2 FQNEAQ. There are 15 residues in the CDR3. DNA of the CDR3: TGTGCCAGCAGCTGGGTTACAGGGGTTAACACTGAAGCTTTCTTT. This encodes CASSWVTGVNTEAFF.

This sequence joins TRBV11-2 and TRBJ1-2; 9 bases map to TRBD1. In germline, CDR1 is SGHAT, CDR2 FQNNGV. The CDR3 runs 13 residues. The ends lost 6 bases at V and 8 bases at J; junction bases unmatched: 7. CDR3 DNA: TGTGCCAGCAGGAAGACAGGGGGTCAGGGCTACACCTTC. Translating it yields CASRKTGGQGYTF.

This chain connects TRBV3-1 (or the pseudogene TRBV3-2) to TRBJ2-3, with D possibly TRBD2 on 5 matching bases. The CDR3 consists of 16 residues. The V gene lost 0 bases and the J gene lost 3 bases, with 13 bases spanning the gap. The germline CDR1 and CDR2 sequences are LGHDT and YNNKEL (reference sequence). CDR3 in amino acids: CASSQERRYRTDTQYF. The CDR3 DNA sequence: TGTGCCAGCAGCCAAGAGAGGAGGTATCGTACAGATACGCAGTATTTT.

This clone occurred a few times. This chain connects TRBV2 to TRBJ2-3, with 8 bases identical to TRBD2. V dropped 3 bases and J dropped 0; count of bases not matched to a gene: 2. The CDR3 is made up of 15 amino acids. In germline, CDR1 is SNHLY, CDR2 FYNNEI. The CDR3 loop is CASSETSASTDTQYF. CDR3 in DNA: TGTGCCAGCAGTGAGACTAGCGCTAGCACAGATACGCAGTATTTT.